The present entry profiles one T cell receptor (beta chain) with its context. This entry belongs to a study of blood T cell repertoires in COVID-19. CDR3 size: 16 residues. CDR1 and CDR2 (germline): SGHVS, FNYEAQ. V lost 2 bases to trimming and J lost 8 bases; unmatched junction nucleotides: 8. TCRdb keeps only in-frame clones here, not all; method: immunoSEQ multiplex PCR. The sample carries approximately 230,000 clones, around 88% recorded once. This receptor was obtained from an older man with acute or convalescent COVID-19. Sequencing input: peripheral blood. The V gene is TRBV7-6, the J gene TRBJ2-1; 11 positions match TRBD1. Here the CDR3 reads CASSLTPGQGEYEQFF. The DNA for the CDR3 is TGTGCCAGCAGCTTAACCCCGGGACAGGGGGAATATGAGCAGTTCTTC.